This TCR beta chain was retrieved from a study of identical twins. This clonotype was seen more than once but under ten times. Antigen unknown. From the 5' RACE reads, TCRdb called clonotypes with MiXCR, one entry per CDR3 protein. The sample includes around 230,000 distinct CDR3 sequences, roughly 7.1% of them seen just once. Study-level findings and limits: Whereas memory repertoires showed no such difference, abundant cord blood beta clonotypes carried fewer insertions.

There are 20 residues in the CDR3. This sample also belongs to another study, concerning T cells expressing NK-cell markers. That source notes: Sorting was restricted to alpha-beta TCR T cells by an anti-gamma-delta TCR antibody in several experiments.

Sequencing was performed on CD8+ T cells sorted from blood. This sequence originates from a young woman in good health. The chain carries TRBV21-1 and TRBJ2-1; no check of the table's D call, TRBD2, against the DNA was made. TRBV21-1 is reported as a pseudogene. CDR3 nucleotides: TGTGCCAGCAGCAAAGTCCAATCCGGGACTCCAGCGGGGGGCTACAATGAGCAGTTCTTC. Its translation: CASSKVQSGTPAGGYNEQFF.